This passage covers 8 T cell receptor beta chains from one sample sequenced in a study of T cells in Graves' hyperthyroidism and ophthalmopathy (dated by TCRdb to about 2019). Library preparation employed multiplex PCR. The sample was run on an Illumina HiSeq 2000. The TCR beta CDR3 regions were amplified from RNA transcripts. The TCR CDR3 was subjected to a first round of RT-PCR using the HTBI primer set and the Qiagen OneStep RT-PCR kit. Using fastp trimming at Q25 and MiXCR clonotype assembly, TCRdb reanalyzed the public sequencing data and kept in-frame beta chains. Merged by CDR3 protein, the rows form single entries marked with the most common genes and DNA. Within this sample are about 480,000 distinct CDR3 sequences, with over 13% of them counted one time only. The ten largest clonotypes hold less than 20% of the sample. Sample: blood. These receptors all come from a woman aged 18-29 years with Graves' hyperthyroidism.

The V call is TRBV2, the J call TRBJ1-2; D remains unclear. Deletions cut 4 bases from V and 7 bases from J, with 10 bases between. The CDR3 runs to 12 residues. Germline V gives CDR1 SNHLY, CDR2 FYNNEI. CDR3 nucleotide sequence: TGTGCCAGCAGTGTTCTGGTTGGTGGCTACACCTTC. The encoded protein is CASSVLVGGYTF.

Ten or more counts support this clonotype. A junction end diverges from the germline sequence, so it may reflect a read error. This rearrangement joins TRBV5-1 to TRBJ2-3; D uncertain. Germline V gene lookup returns CDR1 SGHRS and CDR2 YFSETQ. There are 15 residues in the CDR3. CDR3 loop: CASSFTGTSTDTQYF. For the CDR3, the DNA is TGTGCCAGCAGCTTTACCGGAACTAGCACAGATACGCAGTATTTT. The full variable domain, rest sourced from reference TRBV5-1 and TRBJ2-3, is KAGVTQTPRYLIKTRGQQVTLSCSPISGHRSVSWYQQTPGQGLQFLFEYFSETQRNKGNFPGRFSGRQFSNSRSEMNVSTLELGDSALYLCASSFTGTSTDTQYFGPGTRLTVL.

This clonotype was recorded many times. This chain uses TRBV15 with TRBJ2-7; D possibly corresponds to TRBD2 (6 bases). V dropped 8 bases and J dropped 3 bases, with 20 bases sitting between them. This CDR3 has 15 amino acids. Germline CDR1 reads LNHNV; CDR2 reads YYDKDF (reference sequence). The CDR3 sequence: CATDYSGDNDYEQYV. CDR3 coding DNA: TGTGCCACCGACTATTCGGGGGATAACGACTACGAGCAGTACGTC.

This clonotype was counted ten times or more. The chain carries TRBV28 and TRBJ1-3; D uncertain. Germline V gene sequence: CDR1 MDHEN, CDR2 SYDVKM. V lost 6 bases, J lost 2 bases, and 11 bases lay in between. There are 14 residues in the CDR3. The CDR3 here is CASSLSGTGNTIYF. CDR3 coding DNA: TGTGCCAGCAGCTTAAGCGGGACTGGAAACACCATATATTTT.

The gene calls are TRBV28 and TRBJ2-7; D is undetermined. In germline, CDR1 is MDHEN, CDR2 SYDVKM. This CDR3 comprises 17 residues. The V gene lost 5 bases and the J gene lost 0 bases, with 20 bases spanning the gap. The CDR3 loop reads CASSRVGLTTYSYEQYF. The DNA for the CDR3 is TGTGCCAGCAGTCGGGTGGGGTTAACAACGTACTCCTACGAGCAGTACTTC.

This clonotype was seen repeatedly, ten times or more. V usage is TRBV29-1 and J usage is TRBJ1-1; possible D gene TRBD1, 6 bases. In germline, CDR1 is SQVTM, CDR2 ANQGSEA. This CDR3 is 12 amino acids long. Trimming removed 4 bases at V and 4 bases at J, with 10 bases between. The CDR3 loop reads CSVVTGTTEAFF. The CDR3, as DNA: TGCAGCGTTGTAACAGGGACCACTGAAGCTTTCTTT.

This clonotype was counted ten times or more. The chain recombines TRBV27 with TRBJ2-2; 7 bases are a match to TRBD2. The J segment lost 4 bases and the V segment lost 2 bases, leaving 7 bases of the junction unmatched. The CDR3 covers 16 residues. CDR1 and CDR2 from the germline V gene are MNHEY and SMNVEV (reference sequence). Here the CDR3 reads CASSLNAGASTGELFF. The CDR3 region has the DNA TGTGCCAGCAGTTTAAATGCGGGAGCTAGCACCGGGGAGCTGTTTTTT.

This clonotype was observed at least ten times. This chain's CDR3 is CASSVEVRVSGMNPYGYTF. In nucleotides, the CDR3 is TGTGCCAGCAGCGTAGAAGTTAGGGTCTCGGGGATGAATCCCTATGGCTACACCTTC. The chain has TRBV9 and TRBJ1-2; D gene ambiguous. CDR3 length: 19 amino acids. With 0 bases removed from V and 4 bases from J, the gap between germline ends came to 25 bases. The germline V gene has CDR1 SGDLS and CDR2 YYNGEE.